This T cell receptor beta chain was retrieved from a study of pediatric ulcerative colitis. The V end lost 1 base, the J end lost 0 bases, and 19 bases lay between the germline ends. This CDR3 has 18 residues. Germline-derived CDR1 and CDR2 are SGHVS and FQNEAQ. Repertoires were generated with immunoSEQ multiplex PCR, while TCRdb's copy carries only in-frame clones and drops some. The table shows about 36,000 clones, with 75% to 90% occurring only once. The sample consisted of blood. The source is a girl aged 10 to 17 with moderate ulcerative colitis. The chain links TRBV7-8 to TRBJ2-7, with D possibly TRBD2 on 5 matching bases. The CDR3 sequence is CASSLGRAQISSSYEQYF. The CDR3 nucleotides are TGTGCCAGCAGCTTAGGGCGGGCACAGATATCCAGCTCCTACGAGCAGTACTTC.